Shown below are 5 T cell receptor beta chains from a single sample sequenced in a study of T cell responses to AZD1222 COVID-19 vaccine. The data were produced by immunoSEQ multiplex PCR, yet TCRdb's version contains in-frame clones alone and is incomplete. Counted here are roughly 110,000 clones, roughly 88% occurring once; the ten biggest clones make up approximately 6.4%. The specimen comprised peripheral blood, sampled 28 days after the second AZD1222 dose. The receptor source for this set is an adult who received the AZD1222 COVID-19 vaccine.

The genes are TRBV4-2 and TRBJ1-1; 7 bases line up with TRBD1. Germline lookup yields CDR1 LGHNA and CDR2 YNFKEQ. J gave up 5 bases and V 1 base, and 7 bases lay outside the gene matches. The CDR3 contains 15 residues. The CDR3 sequence: CASSQVTGRETEAFF. The CDR3 DNA is TGTGCCAGCAGCCAAGTGACAGGGCGGGAAACTGAAGCTTTCTTT.

The V call is TRBV4-1, the J call TRBJ2-7; TRBD1 might be the D (7 bases). This CDR3 has 15 residues. Germline CDR1 and CDR2: MGHRA and YSYEKL. Trimming stripped 0 bases from V and 3 bases from J, with 12 bases between. The CDR3 DNA reads TGCGCCAGCAGCCAAGAGGGGCAGGGGGGCTACGAGCAGTACTTC. It translates to CASSQEGQGGYEQYF.

A remark on this clone: Other DNA variants within this sample encode the same CDR3. The chain carries TRBV27 and TRBJ1-2, with 7 bases lining up with TRBD1. Germline V gene data show CDR1 as MNHEY and CDR2 as SMNVEV (reference sequence). The CDR3 has 13 residues. Trimming cost V 3 bases and J 4 bases; bases outside gene matches: 2. CDR3 DNA sequence: TGTGCCAGCAGTTTGCGGGACAGCTATGGCTACACCTTC. Its protein is CASSLRDSYGYTF.

The chain recombines TRBV5-5 with TRBJ2-1; perhaps TRBD1 as D (5 bases). The germline CDR1 and CDR2 sequences are SGHKS and YYEKEE (reference sequence). Trimming took 4 bases from V and 9 from J, leaving 11 bases between them. The CDR3 loop spans 12 amino acids. The CDR3 DNA is TGTGCCAGCAGCATTATAGGGGTTGAGCAGTTCTTC. Translating it yields CASSIIGVEQFF.

J is TRBJ1-3 and V is TRBV3-1 (or the pseudogene TRBV3-2); D not resolved. From germline, CDR1 is LGHDT and CDR2 YNNKEL (reference sequence). This CDR3 has 13 amino acids. V shed 3 bases and J shed 6 bases, with 9 bases lying between them. The DNA of the CDR3 is TGTGCCAGCAGCCAGGGCTTAACAAACACCATATATTTT. It encodes CASSQGLTNTIYF.